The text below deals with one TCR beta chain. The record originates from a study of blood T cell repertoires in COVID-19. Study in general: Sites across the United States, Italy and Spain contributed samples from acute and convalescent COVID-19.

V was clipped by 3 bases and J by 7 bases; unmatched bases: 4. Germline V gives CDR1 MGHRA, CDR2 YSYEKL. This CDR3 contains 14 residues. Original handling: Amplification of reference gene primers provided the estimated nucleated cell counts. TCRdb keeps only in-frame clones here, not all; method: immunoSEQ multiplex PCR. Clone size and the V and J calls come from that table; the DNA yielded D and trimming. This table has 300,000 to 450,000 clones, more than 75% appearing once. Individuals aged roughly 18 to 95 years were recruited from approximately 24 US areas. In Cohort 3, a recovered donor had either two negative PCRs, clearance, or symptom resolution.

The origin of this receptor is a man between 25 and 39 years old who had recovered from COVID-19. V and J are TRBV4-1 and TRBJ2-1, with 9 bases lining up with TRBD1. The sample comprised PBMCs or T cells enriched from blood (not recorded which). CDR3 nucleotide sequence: TGCGCCAGCAGCCACAGACAGGGGGGGAATGAGCAGTTCTTC. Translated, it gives CASSHRQGGNEQFF.